The clone carrying this TCR beta chain is medium-sized. Its matching antigen is unknown. Unique molecular identifiers were included in an RNA-based 3' RACE TCR library. A single record per CDR3 protein comes from TCRdb applying MiXCR to the 3' RACE reads. Of about 83,000 distinct CDR3 sequences in the sample, less than 7% were seen once. The data are from a study of HIV-infected children after antiretroviral therapy interruption. Study information: Median age was about 9.5 years (interruption) and about 8 years (continuous). In continuous treatment, analyzed samples were from weeks 0, 48 and 150.

The CDR3 has 12 residues. Per germline, CDR1 DFQATT and CDR2 SNEGSKA (reference sequence). Treatment meaning: PENTA 11 planned treatment interruption arm or continuous ART arm. Only samples with at least 5 million viable PBMCs qualified. Study observations and caveats: Sorted CD45RA+ naive cells might include minor non-naive CD45RA+ cells.

This sequence originates from a pool of human donors with HIV. The chain recombines TRBV20-1 with TRBJ1-1; 9 bases fit TRBD1. Specimen: CD45RA+ CD4+ T cells from PBMCs, pooled from several time points, collected from a donor given antiretroviral therapy, either interrupted or continuous. Subset defined: naive CD4+ CD45RA+ CD45RO- T cells. Written as DNA, the CDR3 is TGCAGAGTGGGACAGGGGAACACTGAAGCTTTCTTT. Its protein product is CRVGQGNTEAFF.